This note documents a single TCR beta chain sequence. These data are taken from a study of T cell repertoires in cytomegalovirus infection. Overall study context: Public TCR beta signatures provided an indication of both CMV infection and a matching HLA type.

TCRdb used MiXCR to reprocess the reads, holding one entry per CDR3 protein. The sample carries around 740,000 distinct CDR3 sequences, under 40% recorded once. CDR1 and CDR2 (germline): SGHTA, FQGNSA. The CDR3 is 14 amino acids. V shed 0 bases and J 8 bases; nucleotides not matched to a gene: 4. The sample was PBMCs. The TCR originated in a human donor in good health (CMV status not recorded). Some clones in this sample may be carry-over from other donors' samples. The chain links TRBV7-2 to TRBJ2-1; 7 bases line up with TRBD2. CDR3 sequence: CASSLAAGEYEQFF. Written as DNA, the CDR3 is TGTGCCAGCAGCTTAGCGGCGGGAGAGTATGAGCAGTTCTTC.